A single sample is the source of the 3 T cell receptor beta chains below, sequenced in a study of blood T cell repertoires in COVID-19. Clones were read by immunoSEQ multiplex PCR, and TCRdb kept only the in-frame ones, dropping some. The sample carries more than 200,000 clones, just over 85% recorded once. The specimen sequenced was peripheral blood. All receptors come from a man between 45 and 60 years old with COVID-19, enrolled during active disease.

This clone was observed a few times. This chain links TRBV6-5 with TRBJ1-2, with 10 bases lining up with TRBD1. Unmatched junction bases numbered 5, after V lost 7 bases and J lost 3 bases. CDR1 is MNHEY and CDR2 is SVGAGI in the germline V gene. CDR3 length equals 14 residues. CDR3 in amino acids: CASTGTGVYYGYTF. CDR3 nucleotide sequence: TGTGCCAGCACGGGGACAGGGGTCTACTATGGCTACACCTTC.

The V call is TRBV2, the J call TRBJ2-7, with 8 bases lining up with TRBD2. Trimming at V came to 3 bases and at J to 5 bases, leaving 12 bases not matched to a gene. The germline V gene encodes CDR1 SNHLY and CDR2 FYNNEI. This CDR3 contains 16 residues. The CDR3 DNA reads TGTGCCAGCAGTGACCCTGGGACTAGATCAAGCAACGAGCAGTACTTC. This sequence encodes CASSDPGTRSSNEQYF.

The chain recombines TRBV19 with TRBJ2-1; 9 positions match TRBD2. This CDR3 spans 16 amino acids. The J segment lost 0 bases and the V segment lost 5 bases, leaving 5 bases of the junction unmatched. From germline, CDR1 is LNHDA and CDR2 SQIVND (reference sequence). The CDR3 DNA sequence: TGTGCCAGTAGTTCCCATAGCGGGAGCTCCTACAATGAGCAGTTCTTC. Translating it yields CASSSHSGSSYNEQFF.